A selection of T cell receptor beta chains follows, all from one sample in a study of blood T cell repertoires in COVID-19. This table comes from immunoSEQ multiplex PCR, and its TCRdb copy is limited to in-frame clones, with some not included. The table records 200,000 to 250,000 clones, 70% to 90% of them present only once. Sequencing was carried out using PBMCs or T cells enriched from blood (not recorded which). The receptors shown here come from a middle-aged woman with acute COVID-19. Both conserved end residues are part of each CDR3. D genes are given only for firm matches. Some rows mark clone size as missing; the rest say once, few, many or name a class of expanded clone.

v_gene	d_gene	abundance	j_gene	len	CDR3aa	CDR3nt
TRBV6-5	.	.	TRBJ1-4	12	CATRSTNEKLFF	TGTGCCACCAGATCTACTAATGAAAAACTGTTTTTT
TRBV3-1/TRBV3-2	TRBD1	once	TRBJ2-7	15	CASSQRQGIFDEQYF	TGTGCCAGCAGCCAAAGACAGGGTATCTTTGACGAGCAGTACTTC
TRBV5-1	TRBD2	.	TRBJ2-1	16	CASSYASGLSYNEQFF	TGCGCCAGCAGCTATGCTAGCGGACTCTCCTACAATGAGCAGTTCTTC
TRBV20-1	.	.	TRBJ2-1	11	CSARRGNEQFF	TGCAGTGCTAGGAGGGGGAATGAGCAGTTCTTC
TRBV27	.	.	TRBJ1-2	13	CASSTREFFGYTF	TGTGCCAGCAGTACTAGGGAGTTCTTTGGATACACCTTC
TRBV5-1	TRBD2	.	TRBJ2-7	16	CASSQTSGGPQYEQYF	TGCGCCAGCAGCCAGACTAGCGGGGGGCCCCAGTACGAGCAGTACTTC
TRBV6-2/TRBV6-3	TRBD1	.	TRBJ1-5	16	CASSYRGQGGNQPQHF	TGTGCCAGCAGTTACCGGGGACAGGGAGGCAATCAGCCCCAGCATTTT
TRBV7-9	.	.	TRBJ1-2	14	CASSFLSQDYGYTF	TGTGCCAGCAGCTTTCTCTCGCAGGACTATGGCTACACCTTC
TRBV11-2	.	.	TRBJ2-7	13	CASSFQGSYEQYF	TGTGCCAGCAGCTTTCAGGGCTCCTACGAGCAGTACTTC
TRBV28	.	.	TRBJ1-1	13	CASSFGGLTEAFF	TGTGCCAGCAGTTTCGGGGGATTGACTGAAGCTTTCTTT
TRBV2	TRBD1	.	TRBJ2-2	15	CASSPDRVITGELFF	TGTGCCAGCAGCCCAGACAGGGTGATCACCGGGGAGCTGTTTTTT
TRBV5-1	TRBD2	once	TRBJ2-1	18	CASSPRSPQAGSRGEQFF	TGCGCCAGCAGCCCACGGAGCCCCCAAGCGGGATCTAGAGGTGAGCAGTTCTTC
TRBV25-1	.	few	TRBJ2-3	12	CASSDSRDTQYF	TGTGCCAGCAGTGATTCGCGGGATACGCAGTATTTT
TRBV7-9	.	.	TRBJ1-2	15	CASSVDSSGNYGYTF	TGTGCCAGCAGCGTGGACAGCTCTGGTAACTATGGCTACACCTTC
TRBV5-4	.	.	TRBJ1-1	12	CASSLVGGEAFF	TGTGCCAGCAGCTTGGTCGGGGGTGAAGCTTTCTTT
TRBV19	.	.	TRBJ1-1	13	CASSIVPDTEAFF	TGTGCCAGTAGTATAGTTCCGGACACTGAAGCTTTCTTT
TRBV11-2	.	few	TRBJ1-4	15	CASSLRGRANEKLFF	TGTGCCAGCAGCCTCCGAGGTCGGGCTAATGAAAAACTGTTTTTT
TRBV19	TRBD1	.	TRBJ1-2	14	CASRTGTADYGYTF	TGTGCCAGTAGGACCGGGACAGCCGATTATGGCTACACCTTC
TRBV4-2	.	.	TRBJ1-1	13	CASRTGGGTEAFF	TGTGCCAGCCGTACGGGAGGGGGGACTGAAGCTTTCTTT
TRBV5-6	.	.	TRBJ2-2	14	CASSFDRSTGELFF	TGTGCCAGCAGCTTTGACAGGTCCACCGGGGAGCTGTTTTTT
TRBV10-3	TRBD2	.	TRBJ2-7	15	CAISETVMGGREQYF	TGTGCCATCAGTGAGACGGTAATGGGGGGGAGGGAGCAGTACTTC
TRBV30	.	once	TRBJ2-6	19	CAWSVVRTRTLSGANVLTF	TGTGCCTGGAGTGTAGTGCGGACAAGGACGCTCTCTGGGGCCAACGTCCTGACTTTC
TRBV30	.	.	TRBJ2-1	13	CAWSSGYYNEQFF	TGTGCCTGGAGCTCGGGTTATTACAATGAGCAGTTCTTC